This TCR beta chain is drawn from a study of blood T cell dynamics during melanoma immunotherapy. Study-level information: Patients with metastatic melanoma got pembrolizumab or nivolumab-ipilimumab as first-line care.

The CDR3 totals 14 residues. V was shortened by 3 bases and J by 0 bases, with 9 bases between the two germline ends. Germline V lookup: CDR1 SGHRS, CDR2 YFSETQ. Time point: pre-treatment baseline. Blood was drawn before treatment and at week 3 after checkpoint blockade. Disease control meant complete response, partial response or stable disease at 12 weeks. Patients had no prior systemic cancer treatment, immunosuppressants or other active cancers. The data were produced by immunoSEQ multiplex PCR, yet TCRdb's version contains in-frame clones alone and is incomplete. The sample includes more than 11,000 clones, just over 85% of them seen just once.

This TCR derives from a human donor with melanoma. The sample in question was blood, obtained from a patient treated with checkpoint blockade. The rearrangement joins TRBV5-1 to TRBJ1-2; perhaps TRBD1 as D (6 bases). CDR3 amino acids: CASSSDSPNYGYTF. The DNA of the CDR3 is TGCGCCAGCAGCTCGGACAGCCCTAACTATGGCTACACCTTC.